This entry lists 13 T cell receptor beta chains sequenced from one sample in a study of blood T cells in healthy people across ages. A second PCR of roughly 6 to 12 cycles used a sample-barcoded 5' primer and a J-beta primer mix. From the 5' RACE reads, TCRdb called clonotypes with MiXCR, one entry per CDR3 protein. Among around 1,500,000 distinct CDR3 sequences listed, 42% were seen once. The sequenced sample consisted of blood. All receptors derive from a woman under 30 in good health.

V and J are TRBV4-2 and TRBJ2-2, with TRBD2 matching 7 bases. CDR3 size: 16 residues. J gave up 4 bases and V 4 bases, and 9 bases lay outside the gene matches. Germline CDR1 is LGHNA and CDR2 is YNFKEQ. In nucleotides, the CDR3 is TGTGCCAGCAGCCGAGGACGGGGGGTCGGCACCGGGGAGCTGTTTTTT. Residues: CASSRGRGVGTGELFF.

The chain is built from TRBV11-3 and TRBJ1-1; tentative D call: TRBD1 (6 bases). V was trimmed by 5 bases and J by 0 bases, leaving 10 bases between them. The CDR3 loop spans 14 amino acids. CDR1 SGHNT and CDR2 YENEEA come from the germline V gene. CDR3 in DNA: TGTGCCAGCAGCGTCCAGGGGATGAACACTGAAGCTTTCTTT. It is translated as CASSVQGMNTEAFF.

CDR3 loop: CSASVRDTSYNEQFF. As DNA, the CDR3 is TGCAGTGCTAGTGTCCGGGACACGTCCTACAATGAGCAGTTCTTC. V usage is TRBV20-1 and J usage is TRBJ2-1, with a possible D match to TRBD1 (6 bases). Trimming stripped 3 bases from V and 1 base from J, with 13 bases between. The CDR3 has 15 residues. Germline V gives CDR1 DFQATT, CDR2 SNEGSKA (reference sequence).

This chain connects TRBV5-1 to TRBJ2-2; 7 bases fit TRBD2. CDR3 length: 13 residues. The germline gives CDR1 SGHRS, CDR2 YFSETQ. Trimming at V came to 3 bases and at J to 9 bases, leaving 5 bases not matched to a gene. This chain's CDR3 is CASSSSGVRELFF. CDR3 in DNA: TGCGCCAGCAGCTCAAGCGGGGTCCGGGAGCTGTTTTTT.

Details on this clonotype: Its ends do not fully match the called genes, so a read error is possible. V is TRBV6-1 and J is TRBJ1-5; TRBD1 agrees at 8 bases. The germline CDR1 and CDR2 sequences are MNHNS and SASEGT. The CDR3 contains 16 residues. The CDR3 loop reads CASRSTGGTGNQPQHF. CDR3 bases: TGTGCCAGCAGGAGTACAGGGGGGACGGGCAACCAGCCCCAGCATTTT.

J is TRBJ2-5 and V is TRBV18, with TRBD1 matching 8 bases. Near its end, the DNA agrees better with TRBJ2-7, so the J call may be wrong. The CDR3 is 14 residues long. Germline V lookup: CDR1 KGHSH, CDR2 LQKENI. The CDR3 region has the DNA TGTGCCAGCTCAGCGGACAGGGCCTCTTACGAGCAGTACTTC. Translating gives CASSADRASYEQYF.

Turning to this clonotype: The junction differs from germline at one of its ends, possibly a read error. The chain couples TRBV10-3 to TRBJ2-3, with TRBD1 matching over 7 bases. This CDR3 spans 16 amino acids. Germline CDR1 is ENHRY and CDR2 is SYGVKD. CDR3 nucleotides: TGTGCCATCAGTGACCCTCAGACAGGGACAACAGATAAGCAGTATTTT. Its translation is CAISDPQTGTTDKQYF.

In its sample, this clonotype was seen a few times. The chain links TRBV5-5 to TRBJ1-6; weak D call: TRBD1 (5 bases). Per germline, CDR1 SGHKS and CDR2 YYEKEE (reference sequence). Between the trimmed V and J ends, which lost 0 bases and 8 bases, there was a span of 12 bases. CDR3 length: 15 amino acids. The CDR3 DNA is TGTGCCAGCAGCTTGGAGAGAACGGGGGATTCACCCCTCCACTTT. This encodes CASSLERTGDSPLHF.

The gene calls are TRBV7-2 and TRBJ2-5; D unclear. With 1 base removed from V and 3 bases from J, the gap between germline ends came to 9 bases. There are 14 residues in the CDR3. Germline V gene sequence: CDR1 SGHTA, CDR2 FQGNSA. CDR3 in DNA: TGTGCCAGCAGCTTAGAGAGGACCGAAGAGACCCAGTACTTC. This encodes CASSLERTEETQYF.

This clonotype was picked up many times. This chain uses TRBV4-2 with TRBJ2-7; 9 bases agree with TRBD2. The germline V gene encodes CDR1 LGHNA and CDR2 YNFKEQ. Germline trimming cut 0 bases from V and 3 bases from J; bases unmatched to any gene: 12. The CDR3 consists of 18 residues. The CDR3 region is CASSQEAPNSGSLYEQYF. The CDR3 DNA follows: TGTGCCAGCAGCCAAGAAGCTCCCAATAGCGGGAGTCTCTACGAGCAGTACTTC.

This clonotype was detected only a few times. This chain uses TRBV2 with TRBJ2-3, with 13 bases lining up with TRBD2. The V and J ends lost 8 bases and 6 bases, in that order; junction bases with no gene match: 5. Germline lookup yields CDR1 SNHLY and CDR2 FYNNEI. The CDR3 contains 14 residues. The CDR3 is CASGLAGAGDTQYF. In nucleotides, the CDR3 is TGTGCCAGCGGACTAGCGGGAGCAGGGGATACGCAGTATTTT.

The rearrangement uses TRBV25-1 and TRBJ2-1; no firm D call. V shed 4 bases and J shed 7 bases, with 14 bases lying between them. Germline V lookup: CDR1 MGHDK, CDR2 SYGVNS. CDR3 length equals 14 residues. CDR3 sequence (DNA): TGTGCCAGCAGTGGGATAGCCACGGTTAATGAGCAGTTCTTC. It encodes CASSGIATVNEQFF.

This chain joins TRBV20-1 and TRBJ1-4, with 8 bases lining up with TRBD1. Germline V gene lookup returns CDR1 DFQATT and CDR2 SNEGSKA (reference sequence). Trimming cost V 5 bases and J 5 bases; bases outside gene matches: 1. CDR3 length equals 12 residues. CDR3 residues: CSAQGANEKLFF. In DNA, the CDR3 is TGCAGTGCTCAGGGGGCAAATGAAAAACTGTTTTTT.